The clone carrying this TCR beta chain was detected ten times or more. Its antigen is currently unknown. This sample is part of a study of T cells in Graves' hyperthyroidism and ophthalmopathy. Study-wide results and caveats: Peripheral blood also featured most of the thyroid clonotypes expanded above 0.001.

Researchers amplified the TCR beta CDR3 regions from RNA transcripts. With the HTBI primer set, the TCR CDR3 went through a first round of RT-PCR. Using its own MiXCR run on the multiplex PCR reads, TCRdb lists one record per CDR3 protein. The table shows about 760,000 distinct CDR3 sequences, with about 35% occurring only once. Trimming shortened V by 5 bases and J by 7 bases, and 23 bases separated the two germline ends. The length of the CDR3 is 15 residues. The V gene's germline CDR1 is SQVTM and CDR2 ANQGSEA. The V gene is TRBV29-1, the J gene TRBJ1-2, with D maybe TRBD1 (5 bases). The TCR was taken from a woman in her thirties or forties with Graves' hyperthyroidism. The sequencing input was blood. CDR3 residues: CSVSTGPTGWGGYTF. In nucleotides, the CDR3 is TGCAGCGTTTCAACAGGCCCCACCGGCTGGGGTGGCTACACCTTC.